This TCR beta chain appears in the sequencing data of a study of early T cells in non-severe SARS-CoV-2 infection. One entry per CDR3 protein, called by TCRdb with MiXCR from the 5' RACE reads. The table has 45,000 to 65,000 distinct CDR3 sequences, less than 9.5% seen once. Germline CDR1 reads LNHDA; CDR2 reads SQIVND (reference sequence). V gave up 1 base and J gave up 8 bases, with 32 bases separating them. The CDR3 runs to 21 residues. The J gene is TRBJ1-4, the V gene TRBV19; D gene unclear. The receptor comes from an adult who was a healthcare worker with PCR-confirmed SARS-CoV-2 infection or an uninfected control (not recorded which). Sequencing was carried out using whole blood. The CDR3 protein is CASSIGPFLRGPKNEGEKLFF. DNA for the CDR3: TGTGCCAGTAGTATAGGACCGTTCTTGAGAGGACCTAAAAATGAGGGCGAAAAACTGTTTTTT.